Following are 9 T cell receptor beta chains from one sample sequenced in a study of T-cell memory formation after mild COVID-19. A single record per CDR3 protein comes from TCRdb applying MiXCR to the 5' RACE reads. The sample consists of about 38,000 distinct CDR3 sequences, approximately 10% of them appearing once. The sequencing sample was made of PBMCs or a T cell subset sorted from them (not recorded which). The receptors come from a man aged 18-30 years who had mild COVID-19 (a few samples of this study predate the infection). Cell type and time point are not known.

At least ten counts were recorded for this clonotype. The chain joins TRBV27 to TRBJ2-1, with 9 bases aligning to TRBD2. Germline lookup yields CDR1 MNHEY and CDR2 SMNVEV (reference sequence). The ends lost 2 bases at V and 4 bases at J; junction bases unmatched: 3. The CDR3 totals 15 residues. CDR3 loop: CASSLIAGVYNEQFF. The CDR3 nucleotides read TGTGCCAGCAGTTTAATAGCGGGGGTATACAATGAGCAGTTCTTC.

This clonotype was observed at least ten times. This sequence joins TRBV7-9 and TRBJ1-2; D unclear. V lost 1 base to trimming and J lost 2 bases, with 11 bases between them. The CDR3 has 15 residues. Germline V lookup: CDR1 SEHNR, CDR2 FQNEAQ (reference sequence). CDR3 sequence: CASSLGGGPNYGYTF. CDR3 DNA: TGTGCCAGCAGCTTAGGTGGAGGGCCCAACTATGGCTACACCTTC.

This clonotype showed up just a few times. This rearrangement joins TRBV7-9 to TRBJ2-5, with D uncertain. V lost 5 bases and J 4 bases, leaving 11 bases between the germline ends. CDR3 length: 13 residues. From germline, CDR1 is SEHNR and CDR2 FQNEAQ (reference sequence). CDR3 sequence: CASSPPNGETQYF. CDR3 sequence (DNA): TGTGCCAGCAGCCCCCCCAATGGAGAGACCCAGTACTTC. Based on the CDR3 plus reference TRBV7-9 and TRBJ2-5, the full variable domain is DTGVSQNPRHKITKRGQNVTFRCDPISEHNRLYWYRQTLGQGPEFLTYFQNEAQLEKSRLLSDRFSAERPKGSFSTLEIQRTEQGDSAMYLCASSPPNGETQYFGPGTRLLVL.

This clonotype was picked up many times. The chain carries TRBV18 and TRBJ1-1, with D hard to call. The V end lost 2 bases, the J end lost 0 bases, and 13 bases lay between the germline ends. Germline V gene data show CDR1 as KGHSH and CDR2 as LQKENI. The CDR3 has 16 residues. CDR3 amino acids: CASSPIDGNLNTEAFF. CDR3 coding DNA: TGTGCCAGCTCACCAATTGATGGGAACCTGAACACTGAAGCTTTCTTT. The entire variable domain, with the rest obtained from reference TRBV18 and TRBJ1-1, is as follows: NAGVMQNPRHLVRRRGQEARLRCSPMKGHSHVYWYRQLPEEGLKFMVYLQKENIIDESGMPKERFSAEFPKEGPSILRIQQVVRGDSAAYFCASSPIDGNLNTEAFFGQGTRLTVV.

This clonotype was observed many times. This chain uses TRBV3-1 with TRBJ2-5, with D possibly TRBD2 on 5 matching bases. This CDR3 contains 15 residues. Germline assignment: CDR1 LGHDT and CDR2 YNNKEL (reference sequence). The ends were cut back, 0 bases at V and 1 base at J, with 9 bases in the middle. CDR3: CASSQDLDFQETQYF. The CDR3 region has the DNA TGTGCCAGCAGCCAAGACCTGGACTTCCAAGAGACCCAGTACTTC.

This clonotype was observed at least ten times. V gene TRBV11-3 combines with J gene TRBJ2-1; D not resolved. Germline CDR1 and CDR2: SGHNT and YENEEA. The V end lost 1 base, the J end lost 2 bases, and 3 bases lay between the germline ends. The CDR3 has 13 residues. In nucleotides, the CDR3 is TGTGCCAGCAGCTTAGCCACCTACAATGAGCAGTTCTTC. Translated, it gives CASSLATYNEQFF.

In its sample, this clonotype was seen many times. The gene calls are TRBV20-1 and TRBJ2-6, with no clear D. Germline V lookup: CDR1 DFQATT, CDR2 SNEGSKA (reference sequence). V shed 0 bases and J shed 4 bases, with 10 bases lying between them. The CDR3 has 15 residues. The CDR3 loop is CSARDLRTGANVLTF. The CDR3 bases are TGCAGTGCTAGAGATCTTCGGACGGGGGCCAACGTCCTGACTTTC.

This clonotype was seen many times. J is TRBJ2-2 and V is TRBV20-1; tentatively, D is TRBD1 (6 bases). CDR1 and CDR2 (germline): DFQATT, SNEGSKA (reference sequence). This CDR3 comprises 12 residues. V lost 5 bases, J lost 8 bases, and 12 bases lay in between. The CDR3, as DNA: TGCAGTGCTCCCAGGGGATCGGGGGAGCTGTTTTTT. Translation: CSAPRGSGELFF.

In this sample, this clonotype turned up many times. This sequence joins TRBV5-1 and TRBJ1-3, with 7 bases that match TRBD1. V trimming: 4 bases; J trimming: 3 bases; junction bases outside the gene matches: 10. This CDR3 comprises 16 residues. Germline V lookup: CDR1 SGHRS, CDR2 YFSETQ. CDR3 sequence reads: CASSTGDSLLGNTIYF. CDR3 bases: TGCGCCAGCAGCACGGGGGACAGTCTTCTTGGAAACACCATATATTTT.